This T cell receptor (beta chain) was found in a study of blood T cell repertoires in COVID-19. Study-wide context: Both acute and convalescent COVID-19 samples were obtained from the United States, Italy and Spain.

V was trimmed by 1 base and J by 3 bases, leaving 11 bases between them. Germline-derived CDR1 and CDR2 are GTSNPN and SVGIG (reference sequence). This CDR3 contains 14 residues. Sequenced by immunoSEQ multiplex PCR; TCRdb stores in-frame clones only, minus some. Here the sample spans about 150,000 clones, around 88% being singletons. The TCR comes from a woman in her 70s who had recovered from COVID-19. Sequenced material: peripheral blood. The chain couples TRBV30 to TRBJ2-3, with D perhaps matching TRBD1 (6 bases). For the CDR3, the DNA is TGTGCCTGGAGTGCGGGACACCAGACAGATACGCAGTATTTT. It encodes CAWSAGHQTDTQYF.